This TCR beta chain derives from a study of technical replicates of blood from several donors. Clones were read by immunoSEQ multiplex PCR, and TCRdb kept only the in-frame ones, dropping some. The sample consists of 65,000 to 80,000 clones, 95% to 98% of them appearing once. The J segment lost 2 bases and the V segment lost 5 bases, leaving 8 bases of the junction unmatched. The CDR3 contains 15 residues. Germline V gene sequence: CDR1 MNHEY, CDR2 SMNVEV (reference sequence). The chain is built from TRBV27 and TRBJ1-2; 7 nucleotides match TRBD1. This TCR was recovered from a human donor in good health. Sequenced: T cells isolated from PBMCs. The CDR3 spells CASSPSQGLNYGYTF. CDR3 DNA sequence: TGTGCCAGCAGTCCGTCACAGGGGCTCAACTATGGCTACACCTTC.